The sequence of this T cell receptor (beta chain) was determined in a study of T cells after yellow fever vaccination (dated by TCRdb to between 2018 and 2021). Turning to the overall study: The SMART-Seq v4 Ultra Low Input RNA kit was used to prepare libraries from fractions with low cell numbers. To follow T-cell clones before and after both primary and booster YFV17D yellow fever vaccination, bulk TCR alpha and beta repertoires underwent longitudinal sequencing. Two healthy male donors, one aged 18 to 29 and one aged 30 to 40 years, were included in the cohort. Bulk PBMC replicates and cell subsets were isolated from blood drawn at multiple timepoints before and after both primary and secondary immunization.

Broad study findings and their caveats: The study included only a couple of donors, which limits how far the findings can be generalized. A small share of clonotypes occurred in both CD4 and CD8 compartments, likely arising from convergent recombination. Computational filtering was needed because FACS-sorted repertoires could contain abundant contaminating clonotypes from the bulk population. Most clones expanded after primary vaccination (around 96% of CD4 and about 85% of CD8) were re-detected after the booster, suggesting that broad memory maintenance occurred. The secondary T-cell response was weaker than the primary response but faster, peaking on day 5 instead of day 15.

The listed sequencing device is Illumina NovaSeq 6000. Synthesis of TCR cDNA relied on 5'RACE template switching, a step that introduced a universal primer site along with unique molecular identifiers. cDNA synthesis was primed from both the TCR alpha and TCR beta constant segments. Library amplification used two PCR steps, and the second PCR step added sample barcodes and sequencing adapters. Sequencing of libraries was performed on Illumina HiSeq 2500 (2x100 bp) or NovaSeq (2x150 bp). The original pipeline was this. MIGEC handled demultiplexing of reads and collapsing into UMI consensus sequences, while MiXCR performed V(D)J alignment. Clonotypes responding to the vaccine were identified with edgeR on replicate PBMC samples, with the criteria of FDR below 0.01 and a log2 fold change above 5 up to day 15. Each bulk clonotype received a CD4 or CD8 identity based on whether the sequenced CD4 or CD8 repertoire contained that clonotype at higher abundance. Starting from the raw public reads, TCRdb applied fastp trimming at Q25, assembled clones with MiXCR and retained in-frame beta chains. Rows matching on CDR3 protein sequence are summarized as one entry with the most common DNA and genes. The authors' filters were not applied to this entry. Within this sample are 180,000 or so distinct CDR3 sequences, with 11% of them counted one time only. 36% of the sample is held by the ten biggest clonotypes.

Taken with the paper, the label for treatment or condition translates to: live attenuated yellow fever vaccine strain. PBMCs were isolated from peripheral blood using a standard Ficoll-Paque protocol. Dynabeads CD4 and CD8 positive selection kits were used to isolate CD4 and CD8 T-cell fractions. RNA was extracted with TriZol from bulk PBMCs, CD4 and CD8 fractions, and dextramer-positive and dextramer-negative fractions. This clonotype came up a few times. The clone's antigen remains unknown. Base quality data are lacking; no much larger clone is found one base away. V drops 6 bases and J drops 5 bases, leaving 19 bases in between. The CDR3 runs 15 amino acids, cysteine and phenylalanine included. The sequence is cut down to CDR3 DNA, 45 bases in frame from base 1. The germline V gene supplies CDR1 MNHEY and CDR2 SVGEGT.

The source material was CD8+ T cells sorted from PBMCs, sampled 15 days after the yellow fever booster vaccination. This TCR derives from a man aged 18 to 29 who received the YFV17D yellow fever vaccine. The chain links TRBV6-2 or TRBV6-3 with TRBJ2-5; a tentative D match to TRBD1 spans 6 bases. At the DNA level, the sequence is TGTGCCAGCAGACGACGGGACACCTCCCGGGAGACCCAGTACTTC. This codes for CASRRRDTSRETQYF.